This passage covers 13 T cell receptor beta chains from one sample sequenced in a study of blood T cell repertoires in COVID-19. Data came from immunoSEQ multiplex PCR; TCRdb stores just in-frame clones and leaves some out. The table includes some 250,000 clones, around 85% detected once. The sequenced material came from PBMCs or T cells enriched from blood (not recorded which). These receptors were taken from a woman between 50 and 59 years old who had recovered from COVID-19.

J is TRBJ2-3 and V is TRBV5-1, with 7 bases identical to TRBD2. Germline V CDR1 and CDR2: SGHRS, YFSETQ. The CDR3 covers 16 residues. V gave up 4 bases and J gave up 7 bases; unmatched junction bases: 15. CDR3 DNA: TGCGCCAGCAGCCCCCAAAGGGGAGGGGTAGCGAATACGCAGTATTTT. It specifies CASSPQRGGVANTQYF.

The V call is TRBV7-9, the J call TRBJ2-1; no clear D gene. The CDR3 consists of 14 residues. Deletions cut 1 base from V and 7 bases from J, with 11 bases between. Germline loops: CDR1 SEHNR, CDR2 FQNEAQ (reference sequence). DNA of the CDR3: TGTGCCAGCAGCTTAGGGGTGAGCGCGAATGAGCAGTTCTTC. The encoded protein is CASSLGVSANEQFF.

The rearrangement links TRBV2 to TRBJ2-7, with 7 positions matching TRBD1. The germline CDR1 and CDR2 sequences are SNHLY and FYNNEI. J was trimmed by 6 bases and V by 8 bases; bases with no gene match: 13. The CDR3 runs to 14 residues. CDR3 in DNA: TGTGCCAGCGAGACCGGGACAGATCGAGTCGAGCAGTACTTC. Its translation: CASETGTDRVEQYF. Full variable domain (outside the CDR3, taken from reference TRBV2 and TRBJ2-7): EPEVTQTPSHQVTQMGQEVILRCVPISNHLYFYWYRQILGQKVEFLVSFYNNEISEKSEIFDDQFSVERPDGSNFTLKIRSTKLEDSAMYFCASETGTDRVEQYFGPGTRLTVT.

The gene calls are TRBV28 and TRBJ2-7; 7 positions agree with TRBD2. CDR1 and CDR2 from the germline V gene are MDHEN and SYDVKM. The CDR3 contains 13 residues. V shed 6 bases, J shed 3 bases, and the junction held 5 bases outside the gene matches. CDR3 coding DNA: TGTGCCAGCAGACGGGGGAGGGGCTACGAGCAGTACTTC. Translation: CASRRGRGYEQYF.

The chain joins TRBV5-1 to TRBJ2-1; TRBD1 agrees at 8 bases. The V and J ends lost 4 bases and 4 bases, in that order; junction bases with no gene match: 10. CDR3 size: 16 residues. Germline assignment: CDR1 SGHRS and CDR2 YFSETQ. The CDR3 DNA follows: TGCGCCAGCAGCGATCCTCCGGGACAGGTTTACAATGAGCAGTTCTTC. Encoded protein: CASSDPPGQVYNEQFF.

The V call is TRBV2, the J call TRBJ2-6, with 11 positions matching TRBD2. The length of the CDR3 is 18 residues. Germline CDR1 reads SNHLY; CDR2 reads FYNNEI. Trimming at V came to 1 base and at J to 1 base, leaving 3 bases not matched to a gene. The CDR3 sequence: CASSEGLAGGSGANVLTF. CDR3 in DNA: TGTGCCAGCAGTGAAGGTCTAGCGGGAGGTTCTGGGGCCAACGTCCTGACTTTC.

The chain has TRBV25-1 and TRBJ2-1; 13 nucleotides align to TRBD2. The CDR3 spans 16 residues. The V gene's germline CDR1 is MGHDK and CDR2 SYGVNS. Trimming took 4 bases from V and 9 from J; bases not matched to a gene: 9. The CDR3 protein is CASSVHGTSGIGEQFF. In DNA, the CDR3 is TGTGCCAGCAGTGTCCACGGGACTAGCGGGATCGGTGAGCAGTTCTTC. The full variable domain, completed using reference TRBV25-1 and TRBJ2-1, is EADIYQTPRYLVIGTGKKITLECSQTMGHDKMYWYQQDPGMELHLIHYSYGVNSTEKGDLSSESTVSRIRTEHFPLTLESARPSHTSQYLCASSVHGTSGIGEQFFGPGTRLTVL.

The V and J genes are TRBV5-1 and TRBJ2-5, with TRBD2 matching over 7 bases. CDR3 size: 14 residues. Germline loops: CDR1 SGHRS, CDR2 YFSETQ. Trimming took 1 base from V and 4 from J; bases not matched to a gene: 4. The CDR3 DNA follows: TGCGCCAGCAGCTTGTCGACGGGAGGAGAGACCCAGTACTTC. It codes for CASSLSTGGETQYF.

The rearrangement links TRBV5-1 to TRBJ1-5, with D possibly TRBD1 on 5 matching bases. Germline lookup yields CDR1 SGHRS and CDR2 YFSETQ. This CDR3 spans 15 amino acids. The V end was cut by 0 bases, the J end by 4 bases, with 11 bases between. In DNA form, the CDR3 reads TGCGCCAGCAGCTTGGATCAGGGCCTGAATCAGCCCCAGCATTTT. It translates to CASSLDQGLNQPQHF.

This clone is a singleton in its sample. As DNA, the CDR3 is TGTGCCAGCTCACCTAACCAAGAGACCCAGTACTTC. This sequence encodes CASSPNQETQYF. This chain joins TRBV18 and TRBJ2-5; D remains ambiguous. The germline V gene has CDR1 KGHSH and CDR2 LQKENI. Between the trimmed V and J ends, which lost 3 bases and 0 bases, there was a span of 2 bases. The CDR3 is made up of 12 amino acids.

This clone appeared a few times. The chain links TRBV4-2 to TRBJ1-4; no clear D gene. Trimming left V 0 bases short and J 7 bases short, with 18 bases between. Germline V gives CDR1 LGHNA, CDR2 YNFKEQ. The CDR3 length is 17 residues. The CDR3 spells CASSQDVPERGGEKLFF. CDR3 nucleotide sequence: TGTGCCAGCAGCCAAGATGTCCCGGAGCGCGGTGGTGAAAAACTGTTTTTT.

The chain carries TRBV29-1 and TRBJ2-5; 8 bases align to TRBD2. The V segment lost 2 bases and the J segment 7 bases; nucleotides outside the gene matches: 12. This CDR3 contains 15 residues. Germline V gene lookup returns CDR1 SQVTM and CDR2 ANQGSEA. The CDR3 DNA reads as TGCAGCGTTGAAAGGACTAGCCCTCGCGGGGGGACCCAGTACTTC. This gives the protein CSVERTSPRGGTQYF. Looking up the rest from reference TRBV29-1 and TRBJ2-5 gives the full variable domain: SAVISQKPSRDICQRGTSLTIQCQVDSQVTMMFWYRQQPGQSLTLIATANQGSEATYESGFVIDKFPISRPNLTFSTLTVSNMSPEDSSIYLCSVERTSPRGGTQYFGPGTRLLVL.

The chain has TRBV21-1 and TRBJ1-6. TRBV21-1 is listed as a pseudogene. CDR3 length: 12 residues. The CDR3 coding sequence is TGTGCCAGCAGATCGGTAAATTCACCCCTCCACTTT. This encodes CASRSVNSPLHF.